The 8 T cell receptor beta chains in this list originate from one sample, sequenced in a study of blood T cell repertoires in COVID-19. Only in-frame clones appear in the TCRdb table, and some are missing; sequencing was by immunoSEQ multiplex PCR. In the table there are about 110,000 clones, over 75% of which are singletons. The sample was peripheral blood. The receptors here all came from a man aged 45 to 65 with acute or convalescent COVID-19.

This clone was seen only once. V and J are TRBV6-5 and TRBJ1-5, with 8 bases fitting TRBD1. Germline V gene sequence: CDR1 MNHEY, CDR2 SVGAGI. This CDR3 region has 12 residues. V was pared by 10 bases and J by 7 bases, with 6 bases of the junction left unmatched. The CDR3 region is CATGQGGQPQHF. The CDR3 DNA reads as TGTGCCACCGGACAGGGAGGCCAGCCCCAGCATTTT.

This clone was picked up many times. V gene TRBV7-2 combines with J gene TRBJ1-2, with D unresolved. V was clipped by 1 base and J by 3 bases, with 15 bases between them. Germline V gives CDR1 SGHTA, CDR2 FQGNSA. CDR3 size: 16 residues. CDR3 sequence (DNA): TGTGCCAGCAGCTTAGAAGGGAGGCCAACCTACTATGGCTACACCTTC. Its translation: CASSLEGRPTYYGYTF.

The rearrangement joins TRBV5-1 to TRBJ1-3; 7 nucleotides match TRBD1. V dropped 4 bases and J dropped 4; count of bases not matched to a gene: 5. Germline CDR1 and CDR2: SGHRS and YFSETQ. The CDR3 loop spans 14 amino acids. DNA of the CDR3: TGCGCCAGCAGCCCGCCGGGACAGGGAAACACCATATATTTT. Translating gives CASSPPGQGNTIYF.

The chain couples TRBV28 to TRBJ1-1; no firm D call. Trimming took 4 bases from V and 4 from J, leaving 10 bases between them. The CDR3 extends over 13 amino acids. Germline assignment: CDR1 MDHEN and CDR2 SYDVKM. CDR3 nucleotide sequence: TGTGCCAGCAGTTATTCATTCATCACTGAAGCTTTCTTT. Translation: CASSYSFITEAFF.

The CDR3 loop is CASSLEVAGPGYTF. CDR3 in DNA: TGCGCCAGCAGCTTGGAGGTCGCAGGGCCTGGCTACACCTTC. The chain couples TRBV5-1 to TRBJ1-2; D may be TRBD1 (5 bases). Germline V gives CDR1 SGHRS, CDR2 YFSETQ. The V end was cut by 0 bases, the J end by 7 bases, with 13 bases between. This CDR3 is 14 amino acids long.

This clone was found a few times. This chain uses TRBV14 with TRBJ1-3; D uncertain. Looked up from germline, CDR1 is SGHDN and CDR2 is FVKESK. With 1 base removed from V and 9 bases from J, the gap between germline ends came to 7 bases. The CDR3 has 12 amino acids. The CDR3 nucleotides are TGTGCCAGCAGCCAAGTAGTTGGCACCATATATTTT. Translated, it gives CASSQVVGTIYF.

The V call is TRBV7-9, the J call TRBJ2-7, with TRBD1 identical over 11 bases. Germline V CDR1 and CDR2: SEHNR, FQNEAQ (reference sequence). The length of the CDR3 is 14 residues. Germline trimming cut 4 bases from V and 3 bases from J; bases unmatched to any gene: 2. The CDR3, as DNA: TGTGCCAGCAGCTCCGGGACAGGGGGCTACGAGCAGTACTTC. Translating gives CASSSGTGGYEQYF. The variable domain in full, with the rest retrieved from reference TRBV7-9 and TRBJ2-7, is DTGVSQNPRHKITKRGQNVTFRCDPISEHNRLYWYRQTLGQGPEFLTYFQNEAQLEKSRLLSDRFSAERPKGSFSTLEIQRTEQGDSAMYLCASSSGTGGYEQYFGPGTRLTVT.

This clone was observed once. This chain links TRBV24-1 with TRBJ1-1; the D is unclear. The V end lost 1 base, the J end lost 10 bases, and 9 bases lay between the germline ends. Germline assignment: CDR1 KGHDR and CDR2 SFDVKD. The CDR3 covers 12 residues. The CDR3 is CATSDFRGRAFF. The CDR3 DNA follows: TGTGCCACCAGTGATTTCCGGGGTCGAGCTTTCTTT.